These T cell receptor beta chains were read from a single sample in a study of blood T cell repertoires in COVID-19. Sequenced by immunoSEQ multiplex PCR; TCRdb stores in-frame clones only, minus some. The data hold about 42,000 clones, with around 79% observed a single time. Material: peripheral blood. The source of these receptors is a woman aged 80 or over with acute or convalescent COVID-19. Each CDR3 is given with its conserved first and last residue. A D gene is named only where the DNA matches it firmly. Only some rows state a clone size, as once, few, many or a class for expanded clones.

CASSFYTGTGVSLAKNIQYF,TGTGCCAGCAGCTTTTATACCGGGACAGGGGTTTCTCTAGCCAAAAACATTCAGTACTTC,TRBV6-6,TRBJ2-4,TRBD1,-
CASSPQRQGETQYF,TGTGCCAGCTCACCTCAAAGACAGGGGGAGACCCAGTACTTC,TRBV18,TRBJ2-5,TRBD1,-
CASSVVEELAGRELFF,TGTGCCAGCAGCGTAGTAGAGGAACTAGCGGGCAGGGAGCTGTTTTTT,TRBV9,TRBJ2-2,TRBD2,-
CASSPPGFIAKNIQYF,TGCGCCAGCAGTCCTCCAGGGTTTATAGCCAAAAACATTCAGTACTTC,TRBV5-1,TRBJ2-4,-,-
CASRGGAGSPLHF,TGTGCCAGCAGGGGGGGGGCTGGTTCACCCCTCCACTTT,TRBV6-6,TRBJ1-6,-,-
CAIKWGDTGELFF,TGTGCCATCAAGTGGGGGGACACCGGGGAGCTGTTTTTT,TRBV10-3,TRBJ2-2,-,-
CASSEAFDEQYF,TGTGCCAGCAGTGAAGCGTTCGACGAGCAGTACTTC,TRBV6-1,TRBJ2-7,-,-
CASSLAGQGGSPLHF,TGCGCCAGCAGCTTGGCAGGCCAGGGAGGTTCACCCCTCCACTTT,TRBV5-1,TRBJ1-6,-,-
CASSSTGGWTEAFF,TGTGCCAGCAGCTCCACAGGGGGTTGGACTGAAGCTTTCTTT,TRBV28,TRBJ1-1,TRBD1,few
CASSYMQGDKNIQYF,TGTGCCAGCAGCTATATGCAGGGTGACAAAAACATTCAGTACTTC,TRBV5-6,TRBJ2-4,-,medium-sized
CASSPPFNYGYTF,TGTGCCAGCAGCCCTCCTTTTAACTATGGCTACACCTTC,TRBV7-2,TRBJ1-2,-,-
CASKTTGDRVQPQHF,TGTGCCAGCAAGACCACAGGGGATAGGGTTCAGCCCCAGCATTTT,TRBV6-5,TRBJ1-5,TRBD1,-
CASSPQYREAFF,TGTGCCAGCTCACCACAATACAGGGAAGCTTTCTTT,TRBV18,TRBJ1-1,-,-
CASSLGASSSTDTQYF,TGTGCCAGCAGCTTAGGGGCCAGCTCTAGCACAGATACGCAGTATTTT,TRBV11-2,TRBJ2-3,-,many
CAATGDISYEQYF,TGTGCCGCCACCGGGGACATCTCCTACGAGCAGTACTTC,TRBV10-3,TRBJ2-7,-,-
CASSFPGAGGYEQYF,TGTGCCAGCAGCTTCCCGGGGGCGGGAGGCTACGAGCAGTACTTC,TRBV11-2,TRBJ2-7,TRBD2,-
CASSPGLASSYEQYF,TGTGCCAGCAGTCCGGGACTAGCGTCCTCCTACGAGCAGTACTTC,TRBV5-8,TRBJ2-7,TRBD2,-
CASSIDTPGGTYNEQFF,TGTGCCAGTAGTATAGATACCCCAGGGGGGACCTACAATGAGCAGTTCTTC,TRBV19,TRBJ2-1,-,-
CASRFQLAGGSYEQYF,TGCGCCAGCAGGTTCCAACTAGCGGGAGGATCCTACGAGCAGTACTTC,TRBV4-1,TRBJ2-7,TRBD2,-
CASSLLPSPLHF,TGTGCCAGCAGTCTCCTCCCCTCACCCCTCCACTTT,TRBV12-3/TRBV12-4,TRBJ1-6,-,-
CASSPAGDHGYTF,TGTGCCAGCAGCCCCGCAGGGGACCATGGCTACACCTTC,TRBV11-2,TRBJ1-2,-,once
CASSSPTWSSYEQYF,TGTGCCAGCAGTTCCCCCACTTGGAGCTCCTACGAGCAGTACTTC,TRBV28,TRBJ2-7,-,few
CASSRPLGLAGRADTQYF,TGTGCCAGCAGTCGACCCCTTGGACTAGCGGGACGGGCAGATACGCAGTATTTT,TRBV2,TRBJ2-3,TRBD2,-
CASSSSPQVNYGYTF,TGTGCCAGCAGCTCTAGTCCACAGGTTAACTATGGCTACACCTTC,TRBV7-2,TRBJ1-2,-,-
CASSYSAGVSNYGYTF,TGTGCCAGCAGTTACTCAGCGGGGGTGAGCAACTATGGCTACACCTTC,TRBV6-5,TRBJ1-2,-,few
CASSPGTGGYSPLHF,TGTGCCAGCTCACCAGGGACAGGGGGCTATTCACCCCTCCACTTT,TRBV18,TRBJ1-6,TRBD1,once
CASSSGQVGYGYTF,TGTGCCAGCAGCTCCGGACAGGTTGGCTATGGCTACACCTTC,TRBV5-6,TRBJ1-2,TRBD1,-
CASSDPAGLPSYEQYF,TGTGCCAGCAGCGACCCGGCGGGACTACCTAGCTACGAGCAGTACTTC,TRBV7-6,TRBJ2-7,TRBD2,-
CASIRGGDTQYF,TGTGCCAGCATCAGGGGAGGGGATACGCAGTATTTT,TRBV2,TRBJ2-3,-,once
CASSHTPDSVSSYEQYF,TGTGCCAGCAGTCACACTCCGGACAGTGTATCCTCCTACGAGCAGTACTTC,TRBV6-6,TRBJ2-7,-,-
CASRRDRVSSYEQYF,TGTGCCAGCAGGCGAGACAGGGTGAGCTCCTACGAGCAGTACTTC,TRBV5-4,TRBJ2-7,TRBD1,-
CASSRGQGYQPQHF,TGTGCCAGCAGCCGGGGACAGGGATATCAGCCCCAGCATTTT,TRBV7-9,TRBJ1-5,TRBD1,-
CASSGLAGGLGDTQYF,TGTGCCAGCAGTGGACTAGCGGGAGGTCTTGGGGATACGCAGTATTTT,TRBV2,TRBJ2-3,TRBD2,-
CASRFKGADEQFF,TGTGCCAGCAGATTTAAGGGGGCCGATGAGCAGTTCTTC,TRBV7-3,TRBJ2-1,TRBD1,-
CASSLTGTNQPQHF,TGTGCCAGCAGCTTGACAGGGACCAATCAGCCCCAGCATTTT,TRBV5-6,TRBJ1-5,-,-
CASSLGLPRVTQYF,TGTGCCAGCAGCTTGGGTCTTCCTCGGGTTACGCAGTATTTT,TRBV5-6,TRBJ2-3,-,-
CASSPNNRVTDTQYF,TGCGCCAGCAGCCCGAACAACAGGGTCACAGATACGCAGTATTTT,TRBV5-1,TRBJ2-3,-,-
CASSVAGDNEQFF,TGTGCCAGCAGCGTAGCGGGAGACAATGAGCAGTTCTTC,TRBV9,TRBJ2-1,-,once
CASSLESGQPQHF,TGTGCCAGCAGCTTAGAATCGGGTCAGCCCCAGCATTTT,TRBV7-2,TRBJ1-5,-,-
CASRAQLQGGYTF,TGTGCCAGCAGGGCCCAGCTTCAGGGTGGCTACACCTTC,TRBV2,TRBJ1-2,-,-
CASSSTWDSPSRPQHF,TGTGCCAGCTCATCGACTTGGGACAGCCCTAGTCGTCCCCAGCATTTT,TRBV18,TRBJ1-5,TRBD1,-